This entry concerns a single T cell receptor beta chain. Trimming left V 8 bases short and J 7 bases short, with 18 bases between. The germline V gene has CDR1 MNHEY and CDR2 SVGAGI. The CDR3 is 13 residues long. The sample is drawn from a study of resident and recirculating memory T cells in vitiligo. As for the study in general: The samples were homogenized without cell sorting before genomic DNA extraction.

TCRdb's table, derived via immunoSEQ multiplex PCR, lists solely in-frame clones and lacks some. There are fewer than 85,000 clones in the sample; 92% occur only once, and around 5.1% lies in the top ten. Sequences were obtained from blood. This sequence joins TRBV6-5 and TRBJ2-7, with a tentative D call TRBD1 (6 bases). This receptor was identified in a male donor with vitiligo. CDR3 coding DNA: TGTGCCAGCGCAGTTTTAGGGGGAGTGGAGCAGTACTTC. Translation gives CASAVLGGVEQYF.